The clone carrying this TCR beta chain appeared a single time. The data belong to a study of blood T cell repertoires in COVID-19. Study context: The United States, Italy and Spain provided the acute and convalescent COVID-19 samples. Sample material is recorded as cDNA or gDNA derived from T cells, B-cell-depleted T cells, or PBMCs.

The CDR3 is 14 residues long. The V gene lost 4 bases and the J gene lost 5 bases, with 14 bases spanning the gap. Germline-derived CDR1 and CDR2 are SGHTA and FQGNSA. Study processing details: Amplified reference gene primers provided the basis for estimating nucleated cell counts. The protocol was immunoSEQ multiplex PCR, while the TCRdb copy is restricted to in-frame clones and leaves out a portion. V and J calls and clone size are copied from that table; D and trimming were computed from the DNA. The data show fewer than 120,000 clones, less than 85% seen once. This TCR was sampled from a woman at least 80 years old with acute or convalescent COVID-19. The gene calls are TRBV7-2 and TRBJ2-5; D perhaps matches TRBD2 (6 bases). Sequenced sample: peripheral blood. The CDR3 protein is CASSSGDRKETQYF. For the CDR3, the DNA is TGTGCCAGCAGCTCGGGGGATCGTAAGGAGACCCAGTACTTC.